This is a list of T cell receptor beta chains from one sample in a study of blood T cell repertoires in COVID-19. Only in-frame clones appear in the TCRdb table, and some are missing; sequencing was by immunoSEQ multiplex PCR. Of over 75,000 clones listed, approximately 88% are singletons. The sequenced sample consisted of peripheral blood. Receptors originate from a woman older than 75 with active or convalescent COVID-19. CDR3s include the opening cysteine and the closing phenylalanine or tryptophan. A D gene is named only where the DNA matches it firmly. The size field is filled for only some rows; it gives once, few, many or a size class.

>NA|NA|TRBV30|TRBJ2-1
CAWSVLSGIYNEQFF
TGTGCCTGGAGTGTACTTTCGGGAATCTACAATGAGCAGTTCTTC
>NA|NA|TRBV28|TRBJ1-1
CASSLRGWVGDTEAFF
TGTGCCAGCAGTTTACGGGGATGGGTGGGAGACACTGAAGCTTTCTTT
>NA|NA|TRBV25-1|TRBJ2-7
CASTPTVSGLGEQYF
TGTGCCAGCACGCCGACGGTATCAGGATTAGGCGAGCAGTACTTC
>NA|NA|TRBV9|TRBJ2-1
CASNPDRGSSYNEQFF
TGTGCCAGCAACCCAGACCGGGGAAGCTCCTACAATGAGCAGTTCTTC
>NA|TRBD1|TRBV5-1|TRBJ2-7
CASSYGAQGSEQYF
TGCGCCAGCAGCTATGGGGCACAGGGGAGCGAGCAGTACTTC
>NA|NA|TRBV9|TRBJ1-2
CASSVGGSGYTF
TGTGCCAGCAGCGTGGGGGGATCCGGCTACACCTTC
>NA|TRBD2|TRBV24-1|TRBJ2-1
CATSDSAGGPIDNEQFF
TGTGCCACCAGTGATTCGGCGGGAGGGCCCATAGACAATGAGCAGTTCTTC
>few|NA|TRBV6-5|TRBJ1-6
CASTRGRWVHF
TGTGCCAGCACCCGAGGGCGGTGGGTCCACTTT
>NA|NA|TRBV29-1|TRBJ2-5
CSVKVQGNWETQYF
TGCAGCGTGAAGGTTCAGGGGAATTGGGAGACCCAGTACTTC
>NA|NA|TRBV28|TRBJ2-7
CASSSGWGGQTTWYF
TGTGCCAGCAGTTCCGGATGGGGGGGGCAGACCACCTGGTACTTC
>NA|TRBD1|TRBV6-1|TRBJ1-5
CASSEGVGTGAPAQPQHF
TGTGCCAGCAGTGAAGGGGTCGGGACAGGGGCTCCGGCTCAGCCCCAGCATTTT
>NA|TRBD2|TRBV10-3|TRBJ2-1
CAIRAGTSGWSYNEQFF
TGTGCCATCAGAGCCGGGACTAGCGGGTGGTCCTACAATGAGCAGTTCTTC
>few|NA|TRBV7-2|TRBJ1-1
CASSSRRTQNTEAFF
TGTGCCAGCAGCTCCCGCCGAACTCAGAACACTGAAGCTTTCTTT
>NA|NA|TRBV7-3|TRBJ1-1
CASSPTGGSTEAFF
TGTGCCAGCAGCCCGACCGGGGGGAGCACTGAAGCTTTCTTT
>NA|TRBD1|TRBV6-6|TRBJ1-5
CASSYNRGQPQHF
TGTGCCAGCAGTTACAACAGGGGTCAGCCCCAGCATTTT
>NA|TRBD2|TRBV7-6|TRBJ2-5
CASSGLAGGGETQYF
TGTGCCAGCAGCGGGCTAGCGGGAGGAGGAGAGACCCAGTACTTC
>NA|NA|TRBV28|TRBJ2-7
CASTRDGVTYEQYF
TGTGCCAGCACCCGCGACGGGGTTACCTACGAGCAGTACTTC
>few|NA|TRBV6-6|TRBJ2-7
CASSSGVTYEQYF
TGTGCCAGCAGTTCAGGGGTTACCTACGAGCAGTACTTC
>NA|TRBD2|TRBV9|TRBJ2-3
CASGFNPGTSARDTQYF
TGTGCCAGCGGTTTTAACCCCGGGACTAGCGCCCGAGATACGCAGTATTTT
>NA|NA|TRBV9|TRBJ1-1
CASSVVARGDTEAFF
TGTGCCAGCAGCGTAGTGGCCAGAGGAGACACTGAAGCTTTCTTT
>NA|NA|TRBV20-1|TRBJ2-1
CSASISGATYNEQFF
TGCAGTGCTAGTATTAGCGGAGCAACCTACAATGAGCAGTTCTTC
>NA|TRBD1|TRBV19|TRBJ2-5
CASSRTGGFETQYF
TGTGCCAGTAGTAGAACAGGGGGCTTTGAGACCCAGTACTTC
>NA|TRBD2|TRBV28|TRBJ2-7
CASSLPGGSYEQYF
TGTGCCAGCAGTCTTCCTGGCGGGAGCTACGAGCAGTACTTC
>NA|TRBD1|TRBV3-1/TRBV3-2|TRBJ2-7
CASSQDNWDRPYEQYF
TGTGCCAGCAGCCAAGATAATTGGGACAGGCCCTACGAGCAGTACTTC
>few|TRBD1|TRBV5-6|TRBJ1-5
CASSSGTGSHQPQHF
TGTGCCAGCAGCTCCGGGACAGGCTCGCATCAGCCCCAGCATTTT
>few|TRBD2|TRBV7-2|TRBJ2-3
CASSLVASGGVLDTQYF
TGTGCCAGCAGCTTAGTTGCTAGCGGGGGGGTATTGGATACGCAGTATTTT
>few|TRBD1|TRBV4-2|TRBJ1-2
CATTKTDRGNGYTF
TGTGCCACCACGAAAACAGACAGGGGAAATGGCTACACCTTC
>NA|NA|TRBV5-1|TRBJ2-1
CASSFTALFSYNEQFF
TGCGCCAGCAGCTTTACAGCACTCTTCTCCTACAATGAGCAGTTCTTC
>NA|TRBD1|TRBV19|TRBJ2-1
CASSRTGGNEQFF
TGTGCCAGTAGTAGGACAGGAGGAAATGAGCAGTTCTTC
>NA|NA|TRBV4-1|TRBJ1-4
CASSQRVSSTNEKLFF
TGCGCCAGCAGCCAGAGGGTGTCCTCAACTAATGAAAAACTGTTTTTT